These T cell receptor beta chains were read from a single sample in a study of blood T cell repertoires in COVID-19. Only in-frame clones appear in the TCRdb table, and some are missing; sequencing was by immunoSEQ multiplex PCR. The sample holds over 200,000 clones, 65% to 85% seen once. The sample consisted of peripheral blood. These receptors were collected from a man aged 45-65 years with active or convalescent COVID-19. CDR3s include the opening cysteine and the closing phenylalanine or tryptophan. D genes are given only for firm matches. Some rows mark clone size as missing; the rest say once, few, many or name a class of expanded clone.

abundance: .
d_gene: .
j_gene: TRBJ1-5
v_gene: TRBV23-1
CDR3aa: CASSQSVIQVLNQPQHF
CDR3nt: TGCGCCAGCAGTCAATCCGTGATACAGGTACTGAATCAGCCCCAGCATTTT

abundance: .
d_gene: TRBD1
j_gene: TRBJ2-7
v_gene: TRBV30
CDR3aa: CAWSKGQVNPSYEQYF
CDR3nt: TGTGCCTGGTCCAAAGGACAGGTGAACCCCTCCTACGAGCAGTACTTC

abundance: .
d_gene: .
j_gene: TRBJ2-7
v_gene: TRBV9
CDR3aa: CASSVGGAGDEQYF
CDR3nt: TGTGCCAGCAGCGTAGGCGGGGCAGGCGACGAGCAGTACTTC

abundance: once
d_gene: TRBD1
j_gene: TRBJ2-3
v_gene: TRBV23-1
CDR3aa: CASRPNRGRTDTQYF
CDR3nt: TGCGCCAGCAGACCAAACAGGGGGCGCACAGATACGCAGTATTTT

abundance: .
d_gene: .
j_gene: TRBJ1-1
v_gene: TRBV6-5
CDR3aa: CASNRGAGAEAFF
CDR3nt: TGTGCCAGCAACCGCGGTGCGGGGGCTGAAGCTTTCTTT

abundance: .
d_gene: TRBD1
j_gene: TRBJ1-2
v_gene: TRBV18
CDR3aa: CASSPGQGNGYTF
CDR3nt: TGTGCCAGCTCACCGGGACAGGGGAATGGCTACACCTTC

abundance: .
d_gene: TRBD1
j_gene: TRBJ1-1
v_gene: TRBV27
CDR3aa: CASSVTGTGARTSEAFF
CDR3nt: TGTGCCAGCAGCGTAACCGGGACAGGGGCCCGAACGTCTGAAGCTTTCTTT

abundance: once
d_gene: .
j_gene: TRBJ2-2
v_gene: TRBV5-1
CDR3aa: CASSSYIPGELFF
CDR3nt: TGCGCCAGCAGCTCCTATATACCCGGGGAGCTGTTTTTT

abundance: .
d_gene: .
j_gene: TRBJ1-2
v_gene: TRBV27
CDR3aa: CASSPLAGNGYTF
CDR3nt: TGTGCCAGCAGTCCCCTGGCAGGGAATGGCTACACCTTC

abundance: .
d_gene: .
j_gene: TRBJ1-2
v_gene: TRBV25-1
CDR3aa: CASSAPTGGYTF
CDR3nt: TGTGCCAGCAGTGCCCCGACTGGTGGCTACACCTTC

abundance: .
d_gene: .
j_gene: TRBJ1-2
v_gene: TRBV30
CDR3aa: CAWSVNSGAIGYTF
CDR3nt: TGTGCCTGGAGTGTAAACTCAGGGGCCATCGGCTACACCTTC

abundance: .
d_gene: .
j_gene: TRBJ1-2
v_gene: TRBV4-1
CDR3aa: CASSQALGSGDGYTF
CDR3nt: TGCGCCAGCAGCCAGGCCCTGGGTTCGGGGGATGGCTACACCTTC

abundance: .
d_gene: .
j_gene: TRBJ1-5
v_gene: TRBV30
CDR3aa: CAWSGLELGQPQHF
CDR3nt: TGTGCCTGGAGTGGACTTGAGCTGGGTCAGCCCCAGCATTTT

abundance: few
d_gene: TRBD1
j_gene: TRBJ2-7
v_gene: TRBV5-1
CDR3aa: CASSSGTAEQYF
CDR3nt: TGCGCCAGCAGCTCCGGGACAGCCGAGCAGTACTTC

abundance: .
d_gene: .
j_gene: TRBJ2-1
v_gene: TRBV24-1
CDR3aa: CATSDSVDNEQFF
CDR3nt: TGTGCCACCAGTGATAGCGTCGACAATGAGCAGTTCTTC

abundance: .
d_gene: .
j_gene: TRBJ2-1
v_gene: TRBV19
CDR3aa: CASSTPGVHEQFF
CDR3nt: TGTGCCAGTAGTACCCCCGGGGTTCATGAGCAGTTCTTC

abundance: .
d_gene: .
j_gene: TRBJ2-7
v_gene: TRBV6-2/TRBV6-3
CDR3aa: CASSFTDNSYEQYF
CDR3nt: TGTGCCAGCAGTTTTACAGACAACTCCTACGAGCAGTACTTC

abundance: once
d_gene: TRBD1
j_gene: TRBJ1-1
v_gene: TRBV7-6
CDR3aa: CASSKGGVRNTEAFF
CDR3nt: TGTGCCAGCAGCAAAGGGGGCGTACGGAACACTGAAGCTTTCTTT

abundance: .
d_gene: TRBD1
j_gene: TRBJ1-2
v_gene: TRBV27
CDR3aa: CASSLGWGTGGGYTF
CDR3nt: TGTGCCAGCAGTTTGGGGTGGGGGACAGGGGGCGGCTACACCTTC

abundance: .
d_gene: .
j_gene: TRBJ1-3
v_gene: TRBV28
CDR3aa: CASSFGGGSGNTIYF
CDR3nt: TGTGCCAGCAGTTTCGGCGGAGGATCTGGAAACACCATATATTTT

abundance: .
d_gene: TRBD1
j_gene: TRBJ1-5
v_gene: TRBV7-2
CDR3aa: CASSSSGTGGGQPQHF
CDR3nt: TGTGCCAGCAGCTCATCGGGGACAGGGGGCGGACAGCCCCAGCATTTT

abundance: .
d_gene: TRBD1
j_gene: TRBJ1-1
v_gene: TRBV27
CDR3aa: CASSLDRGIGAFF
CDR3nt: TGTGCCAGCAGTTTAGACAGGGGGATTGGCGCTTTCTTT

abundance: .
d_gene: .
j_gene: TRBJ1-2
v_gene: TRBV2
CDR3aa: CASSELSGGGGYTF
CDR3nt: TGTGCCAGCAGTGAGCTAAGCGGGGGCGGAGGCTACACCTTC

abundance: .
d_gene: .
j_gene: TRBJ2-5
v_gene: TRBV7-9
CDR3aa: CASSSEAWETQYF
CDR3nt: TGTGCCAGCAGCTCAGAGGCATGGGAGACCCAGTACTTC

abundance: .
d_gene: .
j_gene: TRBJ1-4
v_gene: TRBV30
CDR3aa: CACSKSTNEKLFF
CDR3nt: TGTGCCTGCTCTAAGTCAACTAATGAAAAACTGTTTTTT

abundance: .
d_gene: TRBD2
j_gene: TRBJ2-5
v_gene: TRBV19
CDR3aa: CASSIGASGGQETQYF
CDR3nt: TGTGCCAGTAGTATTGGGGCTAGCGGGGGCCAAGAGACCCAGTACTTC

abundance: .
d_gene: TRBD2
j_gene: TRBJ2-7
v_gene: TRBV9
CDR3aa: CASSVSSGGAHEQYF
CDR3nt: TGTGCCAGCAGCGTCTCTAGCGGGGGTGCCCACGAGCAGTACTTC

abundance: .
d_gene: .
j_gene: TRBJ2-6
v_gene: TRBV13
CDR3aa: CASSFDRSGANVLTF
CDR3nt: TGTGCCAGCAGCTTCGACAGGTCCGGGGCCAACGTCCTGACTTTC

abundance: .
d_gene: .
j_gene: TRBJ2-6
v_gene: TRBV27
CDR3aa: CASSLVRDLSGANVLTF
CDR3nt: TGTGCCAGCAGTTTGGTCAGGGATCTCTCTGGGGCCAACGTCCTGACTTTC

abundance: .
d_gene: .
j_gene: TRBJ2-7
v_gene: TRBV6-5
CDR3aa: CASSYSVRGYEQYF
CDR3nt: TGTGCCAGCAGTTACTCTGTCAGGGGTTACGAGCAGTACTTC

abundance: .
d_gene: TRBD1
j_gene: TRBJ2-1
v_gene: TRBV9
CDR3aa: CASSVPGQGDIGEQFF
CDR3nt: TGTGCCAGCAGCGTGCCGGGACAGGGGGATATCGGTGAGCAGTTCTTC

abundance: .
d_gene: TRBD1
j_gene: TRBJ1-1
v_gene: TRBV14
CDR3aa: CASSQGRGLMNTEAFF
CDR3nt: TGTGCCAGCAGCCAAGGCAGGGGGCTGATGAACACTGAAGCTTTCTTT

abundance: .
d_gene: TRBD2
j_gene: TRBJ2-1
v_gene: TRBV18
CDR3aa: CASSPPTGTSGFYNEQFF
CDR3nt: TGTGCCAGCTCACCGCCTACCGGGACTAGCGGTTTCTACAATGAGCAGTTCTTC

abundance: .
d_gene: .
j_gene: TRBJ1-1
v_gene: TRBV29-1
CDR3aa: CSVEDTGRGGDTEAFF
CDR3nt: TGCAGCGTTGAAGACACGGGAAGGGGCGGGGACACTGAAGCTTTCTTT

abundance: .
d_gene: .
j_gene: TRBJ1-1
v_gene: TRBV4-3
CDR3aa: CASSQEGRNTEAFF
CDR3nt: TGCGCCAGCAGCCAAGAGGGCAGGAACACTGAAGCTTTCTTT

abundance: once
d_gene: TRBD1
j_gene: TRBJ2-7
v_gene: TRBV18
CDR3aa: CASSQGQAAYEQYF
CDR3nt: TGTGCCAGCTCGCAGGGACAGGCCGCCTACGAGCAGTACTTC

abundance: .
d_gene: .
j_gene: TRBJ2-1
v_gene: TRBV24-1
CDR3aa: CATSDSSLSNEQFF
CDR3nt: TGTGCCACCAGTGATTCGAGTCTGAGCAATGAGCAGTTCTTC

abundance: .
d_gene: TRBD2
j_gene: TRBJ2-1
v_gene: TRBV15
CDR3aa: CATSRGASGGDEQFF
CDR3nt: TGTGCCACCAGCAGAGGGGCTAGCGGGGGTGATGAGCAGTTCTTC

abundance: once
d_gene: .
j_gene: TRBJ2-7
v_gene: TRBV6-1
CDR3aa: CASSETWQGGDEQYF
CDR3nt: TGTGCCAGCAGTGAAACATGGCAGGGAGGAGACGAGCAGTACTTC

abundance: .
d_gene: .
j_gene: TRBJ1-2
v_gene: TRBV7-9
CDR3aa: CASSLDNNYGYTF
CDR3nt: TGTGCCAGCAGCTTAGACAACAACTATGGCTACACCTTC

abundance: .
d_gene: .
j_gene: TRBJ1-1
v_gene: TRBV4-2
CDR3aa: CASSQGGGPQNTEAFF
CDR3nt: TGTGCCAGCAGCCAAGGGGGGGGCCCACAGAACACTGAAGCTTTCTTT

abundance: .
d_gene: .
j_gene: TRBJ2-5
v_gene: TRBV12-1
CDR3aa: CASSAQGGEETQYF
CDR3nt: TGTGCCAGCAGCGCCCAGGGTGGAGAAGAGACCCAGTACTTC

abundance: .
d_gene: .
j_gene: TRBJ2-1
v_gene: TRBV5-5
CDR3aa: CASSLDFSYNEQFF
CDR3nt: TGTGCCAGCAGCTTGGACTTTAGCTACAATGAGCAGTTCTTC

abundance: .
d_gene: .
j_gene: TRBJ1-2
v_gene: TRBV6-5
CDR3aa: CASTQEVYGYTF
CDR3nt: TGTGCCAGTACCCAGGAAGTCTATGGCTACACCTTC

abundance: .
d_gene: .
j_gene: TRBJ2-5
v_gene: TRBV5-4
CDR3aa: CASSFSETQYF
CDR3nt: TGTGCCAGCAGCTTCTCTGAGACCCAGTACTTC